The source of this TCR beta chain is a study of glioma-infiltrating T cells. Whole-study context: Dexamethasone exposure before glioma surgery was limited to six or fewer days.

Using RNA template, CDR3s of TCR alpha and beta were amplified with iRepertoire arm-PCR. In TCRdb, the multiplex PCR reads were re-called with MiXCR into one record per CDR3 protein. The table has more than 300,000 distinct CDR3 sequences, roughly 41% seen once. Findings of the study overall: Very few CDR3 sequences were shared between tissue and blood. Signature shared blood CDR3 motifs were enriched in low-divergence and depleted in high-divergence patients.

There are 17 residues in the CDR3. CDR1 and CDR2 from the germline V gene are DFQATT and SNEGSKA (reference sequence). Trimming removed 0 bases from V and 0 bases from J, with 12 bases in between. This clonotype showed up just a few times. Antigen specificity is unknown. The V and J genes are TRBV20-1 and TRBJ2-6; D unclear. Input material: glioma tissue, nonneoplastic brain tissue, or PBMCs (not recorded which). This clonotype was sampled from a human donor with low-grade glioma or glioblastoma, undergoing nonglioma brain surgery, or in good health (not recorded which). CDR3: CSARDNLSRSGANVLTF. As DNA, the CDR3 is TGCAGTGCTAGAGACAACCTAAGCCGCTCTGGGGCCAACGTCCTGACTTTC.